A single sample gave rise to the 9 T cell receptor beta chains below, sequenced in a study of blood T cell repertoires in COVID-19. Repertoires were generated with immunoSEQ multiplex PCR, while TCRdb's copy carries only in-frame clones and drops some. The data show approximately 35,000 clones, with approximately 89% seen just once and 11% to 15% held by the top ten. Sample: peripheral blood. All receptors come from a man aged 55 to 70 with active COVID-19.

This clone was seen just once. The CDR3 reads CASSQSAGGETQYF. DNA for the CDR3: TGTGCCAGCAGCCAGTCAGCAGGGGGTGAGACCCAGTACTTC. The V gene is TRBV14, the J gene TRBJ2-5; 7 nucleotides agree with TRBD1. Germline loops: CDR1 SGHDN, CDR2 FVKESK. This CDR3 comprises 14 residues. V was clipped by 3 bases and J by 5 bases; unmatched bases: 6.

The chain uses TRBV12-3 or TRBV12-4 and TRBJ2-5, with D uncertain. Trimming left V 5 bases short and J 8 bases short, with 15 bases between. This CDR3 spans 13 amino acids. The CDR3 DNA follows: TGTGCCAGCAGTCCCTATGAGCAGGCAACCCAGTACTTC. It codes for CASSPYEQATQYF.

The CDR3 region has the DNA TGTGCCAGCAGCTTGACAGGAACTAACAAAAACATTCAGTACTTC. Translation: CASSLTGTNKNIQYF. The V gene is TRBV5-6, the J gene TRBJ2-4, with a tentative D call TRBD1 (5 bases). Trimming shortened V by 1 base and J by 3 bases, and 11 bases separated the two germline ends. CDR3 size: 15 residues. CDR1 SGHDT and CDR2 YYEEEE come from the germline V gene.

The CDR3 reads CASSVAGTGQETQYF. The CDR3, as DNA: TGTGCCAGCAGCGTAGCTGGGACAGGTCAAGAGACCCAGTACTTC. This sequence joins TRBV9 and TRBJ2-5; TRBD1 matches at 8 bases. Per germline, CDR1 SGDLS and CDR2 YYNGEE. The junction had 3 bases not matched to a gene; V was cut back by 0 bases and J by 2 bases. CDR3 length equals 15 residues.

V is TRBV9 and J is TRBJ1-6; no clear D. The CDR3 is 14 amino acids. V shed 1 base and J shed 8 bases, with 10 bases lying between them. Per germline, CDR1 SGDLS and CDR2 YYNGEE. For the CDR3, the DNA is TGTGCCAGCAGCGTACAACAGTTTGATTCACCCCTCCACTTT. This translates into CASSVQQFDSPLHF. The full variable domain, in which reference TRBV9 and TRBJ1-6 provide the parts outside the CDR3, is DSGVTQTPKHLITATGQRVTLRCSPRSGDLSVYWYQQSLDQGLQFLIQYYNGEERAKGNILERFSAQQFPDLHSELNLSSLELGDSALYFCASSVQQFDSPLHFGNGTRLTVT.

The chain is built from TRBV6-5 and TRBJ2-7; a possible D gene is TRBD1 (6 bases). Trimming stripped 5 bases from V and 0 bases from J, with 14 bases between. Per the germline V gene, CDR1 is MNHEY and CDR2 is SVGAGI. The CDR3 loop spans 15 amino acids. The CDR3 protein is CASSRTDRNSYEQYF. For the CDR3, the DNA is TGTGCCAGCAGTCGGACGGACAGAAACTCCTACGAGCAGTACTTC.

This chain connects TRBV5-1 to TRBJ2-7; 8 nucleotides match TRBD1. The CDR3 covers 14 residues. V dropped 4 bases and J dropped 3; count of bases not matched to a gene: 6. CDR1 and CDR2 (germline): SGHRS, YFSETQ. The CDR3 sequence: CASSTSTGDYEQYF. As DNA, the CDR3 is TGCGCCAGCAGCACTTCGACAGGGGACTACGAGCAGTACTTC.

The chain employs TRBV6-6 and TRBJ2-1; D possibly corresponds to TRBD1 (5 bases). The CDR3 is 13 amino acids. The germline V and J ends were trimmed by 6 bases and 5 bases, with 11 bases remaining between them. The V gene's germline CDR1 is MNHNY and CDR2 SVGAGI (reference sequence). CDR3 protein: CASRETDNNEQFF. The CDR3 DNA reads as TGTGCCAGCAGGGAGACAGACAACAATGAGCAGTTCTTC.

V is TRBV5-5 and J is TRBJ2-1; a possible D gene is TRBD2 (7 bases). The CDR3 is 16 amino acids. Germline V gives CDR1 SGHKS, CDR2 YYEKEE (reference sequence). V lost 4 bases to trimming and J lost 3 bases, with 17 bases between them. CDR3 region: CASSRSGGQSYNEQFF. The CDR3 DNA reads TGTGCCAGCAGCCGCTCCGGGGGGCAGAGCTACAATGAGCAGTTCTTC.